A selection of T cell receptor beta chains follows, all from one sample in a study of prognosis after radiotherapy for stage I lung cancer. TCRdb re-called the multiplex PCR reads with MiXCR, one entry per CDR3 protein. This sample has fewer than 65,000 distinct CDR3 sequences, with less than 35% found just once. The input for sequencing was PBMCs, taken before or after stereotactic body radiation therapy (not recorded which). Receptors originate from a donor over 45 with non-small cell lung cancer. Both conserved end residues are part of each CDR3. The D gene is left open where the match is weak.

D gene	V gene	J gene	CDR3 protein
-	TRBV7-6	TRBJ2-7	CASSLRPGTSSYEQYF
TRBD2	TRBV20-1	TRBJ2-3	CSARSGAGTDTQYF
-	TRBV11-1	TRBJ2-1	CASSLRYTEQLF
-	TRBV2	TRBJ2-7	CASSEGPGAEQYF
-	TRBV7-9	TRBJ2-3	CASSLRSADEDTQYF
-	TRBV24-1	TRBJ1-1	CATSDPGETEAFF
TRBD1	TRBV18	TRBJ1-2	CASSPTLSQGAEGYTF
TRBD2	TRBV28	TRBJ2-7	CASSSTSGSYEQYF
TRBD2	TRBV6-1	TRBJ2-1	CASSRRAREIKNEQFF
-	TRBV9	TRBJ2-5	CASSVAGTTGGETQYF
TRBD1	TRBV6-2/TRBV6-3	TRBJ1-3	CASSYSGPGQGGNTIYF
-	TRBV6-4	TRBJ1-2	CASSYLLGYTF
-	TRBV4-2	TRBJ2-1	CASSLQLESGNEQSF
-	TRBV20-1	TRBJ1-4	CSAPRGGNEKLFF
-	TRBV6-5	TRBJ1-6	CASSLRVYNSHLHF
-	TRBV30	TRBJ2-7	CACLTGPYEQYF
TRBD2	TRBV12-3/TRBV12-4	TRBJ2-2	CASRLAGQAGELFF
-	TRBV7-3	TRBJ1-6	CASSSGPDSPLHF
-	TRBV30	TRBJ1-4	CAWRKKDRNNEKLFF
-	TRBV19	TRBJ1-3	CASSIELSPGRSGNTIYF
-	TRBV7-2	TRBJ2-1	CASSPMWPSYNEQFF
-	TRBV6-1	TRBJ2-7	CASSPPHSEQYF
-	TRBV4-1	TRBJ2-6	CASSQEGRGSGANVLTF
-	TRBV27	TRBJ1-1	CASSLSEGGTEAFF
-	TRBV28	TRBJ2-1	CASRGRAALSYNEQFF
TRBD2	TRBV7-2	TRBJ2-3	CASSLVTITSGGGISTDTQYF
TRBD1	TRBV11-2	TRBJ1-2	CASSYGTAANYGYTF
-	TRBV12-3/TRBV12-4	TRBJ1-2	CASSPPVGGYTF
TRBD2	TRBV29-1	TRBJ2-3	CSAGTRGSRRFLAGTDTQYF
-	TRBV5-1	TRBJ1-1	CASSLGLCMNTEAFF
TRBD2	TRBV19	TRBJ2-1	CASISGSVSYPQFF
-	TRBV4-1	TRBJ2-3	CASSQDRPSDTQYF
-	TRBV7-3	TRBJ1-4	CASSRDGEKLFF
-	TRBV7-9	TRBJ1-1	CASSLLSVGSTEAFF
TRBD1	TRBV7-2	TRBJ1-3	CASSSLQGGGNTIYF